One sample yielded the 32 T cell receptor beta chains listed below, sequenced in a study of regulatory T cells in long-lasting Graves disease (dated by TCRdb to 2020 to 2023). The library was obtained by multiplex PCR. Sequencing took place on an Illumina HiSeq 4000. To build TCR beta libraries, CDR3 regions were amplified by Arm-PCR using iRepertoire HTBI primers. Using fastp at Q25 and MiXCR, TCRdb reprocessed the public reads and kept productive beta chains. Rows are combined by CDR3 protein, so each entry shows the most common genes and DNA. The sample includes 400,000 to 500,000 distinct CDR3 sequences, with roughly 23% observed a single time. The ten largest account for about 12% of the sample. Reading the label with the study, this specimen's time point is: persistent/refractory GD, antithyroid drugs over 5 years with positive TRAb. For both TCR sequencing and RNA sequencing, RNA was extracted from PBMCs using TRIzol.

Sequenced here: peripheral blood mononuclear cells (PBMCs), sampled when the disease was refractory, from a patient treated with antithyroid drugs. The receptors were gathered from a female donor with Graves disease.

The chain joins TRBV3-1 to TRBJ1-6; D gene unclear. The V and J ends lost 1 base and 7 bases respectively, with 11 bases between them. Germline CDR1 and CDR2: LGHDT and YNNKEL (reference sequence). This CDR3 comprises 15 residues. The DNA for the CDR3 is TGTGCCAGCAGCCAAGCTCGGACGGAGAATTCACCCCTCCACTTT. Amino acid sequence: CASSQARTENSPLHF.

This clonotype occurred many times. The gene calls are TRBV28 and TRBJ1-5; a weak D match, TRBD1 (6 bases). Deletions cut 6 bases from V and 1 base from J, with 13 bases between. CDR1 and CDR2 (germline): MDHEN, SYDVKM. The CDR3 extends over 15 amino acids. The CDR3 protein is CASSNQGWSNQPQHF. For the CDR3, the DNA is TGTGCCAGCAGCAACCAGGGGTGGAGCAATCAGCCCCAGCATTTT.

The CDR3: CASSPRLAGGPATQYF. The CDR3 DNA follows: TGTGCCAGCAGTCCTCGACTAGCGGGGGGCCCGGCGACCCAGTACTTC. J is TRBJ2-5 and V is TRBV6-2 or TRBV6-3; 13 bases agree with TRBD2. The CDR3 is made up of 16 amino acids. V dropped 5 bases and J dropped 7; count of bases not matched to a gene: 10. In germline, CDR1 is MNHEY, CDR2 SVGEGT.

Only a few counts were recorded for this clonotype. This chain uses TRBV15 with TRBJ2-1, with D unclear. The CDR3 spans 15 residues. CDR1 LNHNV and CDR2 YYDKDF come from the germline V gene (reference sequence). The V gene lost 3 bases and the J gene lost 7 bases, with 16 bases spanning the gap. The CDR3 region is CATSSGREVDNEQFF. The DNA for the CDR3 is TGTGCCACCAGCAGCGGACGCGAGGTAGATAATGAGCAGTTCTTC.

This clonotype has at least ten counts. The genes are TRBV6-5 and TRBJ2-7; perhaps D is TRBD1 or TRBD2 (5 bases each). V was clipped by 2 bases and J by 5 bases, with 13 bases between them. In germline, CDR1 is MNHEY, CDR2 SVGAGI. The CDR3 totals 14 residues. CDR3 sequence reads: CASSYGASRDEQYF. In DNA form, the CDR3 reads TGTGCCAGCAGTTACGGGGCTTCGAGGGACGAGCAGTACTTC.

This clonotype was observed many times. This chain uses TRBV28 with TRBJ1-4; D may be TRBD1 (5 bases). CDR1 MDHEN and CDR2 SYDVKM come from the germline V gene. The CDR3 totals 12 residues. V lost 6 bases and J lost 13, with 15 bases in between. The CDR3 sequence: CASRTMMGGLFF. Here the CDR3 DNA reads TGTGCCAGCAGGACCATGATGGGGGGACTGTTTTTT.

This chain connects TRBV10-3 to TRBJ2-7; unclear D gene. CDR3 size: 13 residues. The ends were cut back, 0 bases at V and 7 bases at J, with 10 bases in the middle. Germline V gene data show CDR1 as ENHRY and CDR2 as SYGVKD. The chain's CDR3 is CAISESKNGEQYF. The CDR3 nucleotides read TGTGCCATCAGTGAGTCGAAAAATGGGGAGCAGTACTTC.

This clonotype occurred many times. The V and J genes are TRBV28 and TRBJ1-2; TRBD1 matches at 9 bases. The CDR3 runs to 16 residues. Trimming removed 4 bases from V and 5 bases from J; junction bases left unmatched: 11. Germline lookup yields CDR1 MDHEN and CDR2 SYDVKM. CDR3 loop: CASSSPPAGQGYGYTF. CDR3 bases: TGTGCCAGCAGTTCCCCCCCCGCGGGACAGGGTTATGGCTACACCTTC.

This clonotype was seen only a few times. The chain has TRBV2 and TRBJ1-2; D unresolved. Trimming stripped 2 bases from V and 4 bases from J, with 11 bases between. From germline, CDR1 is SNHLY and CDR2 FYNNEI. This CDR3 is 14 amino acids long. CDR3 residues: CASSENEGPYGYTF. The CDR3 DNA is TGTGCCAGCAGTGAAAATGAGGGCCCCTATGGCTACACCTTC.

The chain recombines TRBV30 with TRBJ2-1, with D maybe TRBD2 (7 bases). The V and J ends lost 4 bases and 5 bases respectively, with 9 bases between them. The germline V gene encodes CDR1 GTSNPN and CDR2 SVGIG (reference sequence). The CDR3 consists of 12 residues. CDR3 region: CAWTGGHNEQFF. The CDR3 region has the DNA TGTGCCTGGACGGGGGGCCACAATGAGCAGTTCTTC.

Notes on this clonotype: The missing conserved phenylalanine or tryptophan at the end of this CDR3 makes a read error likely. V usage is TRBV20-1 and J usage is TRBJ2-7, with a tentative D call TRBD2 (5 bases). Germline V lookup: CDR1 DFQATT, CDR2 SNEGSKA (reference sequence). The CDR3 loop spans 12 amino acids. Trimming shortened V by 3 bases and J by 5 bases, and 11 bases separated the two germline ends. The DNA of the CDR3 is TGCAGTGCTAGTAGTTCCGGGGACGAGCAGTACCTC. Protein: CSASSSGDEQYL.

This clonotype was counted at least ten times. V and J are TRBV2 and TRBJ1-1; D not resolved. Per germline, CDR1 SNHLY and CDR2 FYNNEI. CDR3 length: 14 residues. Trimming stripped 6 bases from V and 0 bases from J, with 11 bases between. CDR3 coding DNA: TGTGCCAGCAGACAGAACTCCTTGAACACTGAAGCTTTCTTT. This translates into CASRQNSLNTEAFF.

This clonotype has a count of ten or more. The chain links TRBV5-1 to TRBJ1-1; D is possibly TRBD1 (5 bases). Trimming left V 4 bases short and J 11 bases short, with 18 bases between. Germline V CDR1 and CDR2: SGHRS, YFSETQ. The CDR3 spans 13 residues. CDR3 sequence: CASSPRDGGAAFF. The CDR3 nucleotides are TGCGCCAGCAGCCCCCGGGACGGTGGAGCCGCTTTCTTT.

This clonotype appeared many times. The chain employs TRBV5-1 and TRBJ1-2, with D perhaps TRBD1 (6 bases). Trimming cost V 3 bases and J 7 bases, with 16 bases left between them. The CDR3 is made up of 14 amino acids. Germline V gives CDR1 SGHRS, CDR2 YFSETQ. CDR3 in amino acids: CASSSGQSSSGYTF. CDR3 nucleotides: TGCGCCAGCAGCTCCGGACAGTCCTCGAGTGGCTACACCTTC. Filled out from reference TRBV5-1 and TRBJ1-2, the complete variable domain reads KAGVTQTPRYLIKTRGQQVTLSCSPISGHRSVSWYQQTPGQGLQFLFEYFSETQRNKGNFPGRFSGRQFSNSRSEMNVSTLELGDSALYLCASSSGQSSSGYTFGSGTRLTVV.

This clonotype has only a few counts. The chain employs TRBV9 and TRBJ2-5; possibly TRBD1 for D (8 bases). The germline CDR1 and CDR2 sequences are SGDLS and YYNGEE. Trimming stripped 3 bases from V and 5 bases from J, with 20 bases between. The CDR3 covers 16 residues. The CDR3 region is CASSALSTGGVETQYF. CDR3 coding DNA: TGTGCCAGCAGCGCCCTGTCCACAGGGGGGGTCGAGACCCAGTACTTC.

As regards this clonotype: A much larger clone lies one base from this, so it may be a read error. The chain links TRBV6-2 or TRBV6-3 to TRBJ2-7; 15 positions agree with TRBD2. The CDR3 runs to 15 residues. Germline CDR1 and CDR2: MNHEY and SVGEGT. The CDR3 sequence is CAGSWTSGREGEQYF. CDR3 nucleotides: TGTGCCGGCAGTTGGACTAGCGGGAGGGAAGGCGAGCAGTACTTC.

This clonotype was seen repeatedly, ten times or more. This chain connects TRBV2 to TRBJ1-2; unclear D gene. CDR1 is SNHLY, CDR2 FYNNEI, per germline. The CDR3 is 9 residues long. Trimming left V 11 bases short and J 6 bases short, with 7 bases between. DNA for the CDR3: TGTGCCGGATTCGATGGCTACACCTTC. This codes for CAGFDGYTF.

The V and J genes are TRBV18 and TRBJ2-7; TRBD1 is a possible D gene (6 bases). Germline V gene data show CDR1 as KGHSH and CDR2 as LQKENI. Trimming took 1 base from V and 3 from J, leaving 10 bases between them. This CDR3 contains 14 residues. The CDR3 here is CASSPQDSHYEQYF. DNA for the CDR3: TGTGCCAGCTCACCACAGGACAGTCACTACGAGCAGTACTTC.

The chain is built from TRBV2 and TRBJ2-1; D is ambiguous. The germline CDR1 and CDR2 sequences are SNHLY and FYNNEI. This CDR3 has 12 amino acids. V dropped 5 bases and J dropped 8 bases, with 10 bases sitting between them. DNA of the CDR3: TGTGCCAGCAGTAAAAGAGTGGATGAGCAGTTCTTC. Amino acid sequence: CASSKRVDEQFF.

The table lists this clonotype with many counts. The gene calls are TRBV28 and TRBJ1-2; D unresolved. V was clipped by 7 bases and J by 3 bases, with 9 bases between them. The CDR3 extends over 12 amino acids. Germline-derived CDR1 and CDR2 are MDHEN and SYDVKM. In nucleotides, the CDR3 is TGTGCCAGCAACCAAGCGGACTATGGCTACACCTTC. This gives the protein CASNQADYGYTF.

The chain couples TRBV7-2 to TRBJ1-1; D possibly corresponds to TRBD1 (5 bases). The V gene lost 2 bases and the J gene lost 6 bases, with 13 bases spanning the gap. The CDR3 length is 14 residues. Per the germline V gene, CDR1 is SGHTA and CDR2 is FQGNSA. CDR3 protein: CASSLRRTNSEAFF. The CDR3 bases are TGTGCCAGCAGCTTAAGACGGACAAATTCTGAAGCTTTCTTT.

As DNA, the CDR3 is TGTGCCAGTAGTAGACATCCGGGACGGGAACCCACCGGGGAGCTGTTTTTT. This encodes CASSRHPGREPTGELFF. The chain employs TRBV19 and TRBJ2-2, with D perhaps being TRBD1 or TRBD2 (5 bases each). Trimming removed 4 bases from V and 4 bases from J, with 19 bases in between. Germline CDR1 and CDR2: LNHDA and SQIVND (reference sequence). The CDR3 consists of 17 residues.

With regard to this clonotype: The junction differs from germline at one of its ends, possibly a read error. CDR3 sequence (DNA): TGTGCCAGCAGCCCGGGACAGGGTGTAATTTTC. Protein sequence: CASSPGQGVIF. The chain links TRBV7-2 to TRBJ2-7, with 9 bases that match TRBD1. The CDR3 length is 11 residues. CDR1 and CDR2 (germline): SGHTA, FQGNSA.

This clonotype has a count of ten or more. The chain employs TRBV7-2 and TRBJ2-7; TRBD2 agrees at 11 bases. The CDR3 is 14 residues long. J lost 2 bases, V lost 5 bases, and 2 bases had no gene match. The germline V gene has CDR1 SGHTA and CDR2 FQGNSA. The DNA for the CDR3 is TGTGCCAGCAGCACGACTAGCGGGGCCTACGAGCAGTACTTC. Amino acids: CASSTTSGAYEQYF.

J is TRBJ2-7 and V is TRBV12-3 or TRBV12-4; 9 nucleotides line up with TRBD1. This CDR3 region has 15 residues. The V and J ends lost 6 bases and 4 bases, in that order; junction bases with no gene match: 10. The CDR3 is CASRGEGQGIYEQYF. In DNA form, the CDR3 reads TGTGCCAGCAGGGGGGAGGGACAGGGAATATACGAGCAGTACTTC.

This clonotype has a handful of counts. The V and J genes are TRBV7-9 and TRBJ1-1; TRBD1 is a possible D gene (5 bases). The germline V gene encodes CDR1 SEHNR and CDR2 FQNEAQ (reference sequence). The CDR3 totals 12 residues. V was trimmed by 7 bases and J by 3 bases, leaving 9 bases between them. CDR3 in amino acids: CASKTVYTEAFF. The DNA of the CDR3 is TGTGCCAGCAAGACAGTCTACACTGAAGCTTTCTTT.

The chain couples TRBV5-1 to TRBJ2-1, with 11 bases fitting TRBD1. The CDR3 totals 15 residues. Germline V lookup: CDR1 SGHRS, CDR2 YFSETQ. Unmatched junction bases numbered 4, after V lost 1 base and J lost 7 bases. The CDR3 nucleotides are TGCGCCAGCAGCTTGATCGGACAGGGGGCTAATGAGCAGTTCTTC. It encodes CASSLIGQGANEQFF.

This clonotype was seen ten or more times. The chain recombines TRBV29-1 with TRBJ1-1; D call uncertain. CDR1 and CDR2 from the germline V gene are SQVTM and ANQGSEA. V gave up 1 base and J gave up 1 base, with 7 bases separating them. The CDR3 has 13 residues. CDR3 DNA: TGCAGCGTTGAAGCGCGACCGAACACTGAAGCTTTCTTT. Translation: CSVEARPNTEAFF.

This clonotype was seen at least ten times. The chain combines TRBV12-3 or TRBV12-4 with TRBJ2-2; D gene uncertain. V lost 5 bases to trimming and J lost 8 bases, with 6 bases between them. The CDR3 totals 11 residues. The CDR3 loop is CASSPLGELFF. CDR3 coding DNA: TGTGCCAGCAGTCCGTTAGGGGAGCTGTTTTTT.

This chain uses TRBV29-1 with TRBJ1-2; 9 nucleotides agree with TRBD1. Germline V gene data show CDR1 as SQVTM and CDR2 as ANQGSEA. With 5 bases clipped from V and 8 bases from J, the junction kept 6 bases outside the gene matches. This CDR3 region has 12 residues. CDR3 nucleotides: TGCAGCGTTATGAACAGGGGGCAAGGCTACACCTTC. It specifies CSVMNRGQGYTF. Filled out from reference TRBV29-1 and TRBJ1-2, the complete variable domain reads SAVISQKPSRDICQRGTSLTIQCQVDSQVTMMFWYRQQPGQSLTLIATANQGSEATYESGFVIDKFPISRPNLTFSTLTVSNMSPEDSSIYLCSVMNRGQGYTFGSGTRLTVV.

This CDR3 is CASKTGTTLYNEQFF. CDR3 nucleotide sequence: TGTGCCAGCAAGACCGGGACTACTCTCTACAATGAGCAGTTCTTC. The rearrangement uses TRBV6-1 and TRBJ2-5, with 7 bases fitting TRBD2. The J call may be wrong; the DNA end is better matched by TRBJ2-1. The germline V gene encodes CDR1 MNHNS and CDR2 SASEGT. This CDR3 has 15 residues.

This clonotype occurred many times. V gene TRBV2 combines with J gene TRBJ1-2, with D uncertain. Per germline, CDR1 SNHLY and CDR2 FYNNEI. The CDR3 is 14 amino acids. V was pared by 5 bases and J by 7 bases, with 17 bases between. The CDR3 region is CASSRGLFRGGYTF. The CDR3 DNA sequence: TGTGCCAGCAGTCGCGGACTATTTCGGGGTGGCTACACCTTC.